This TCR beta chain comes out of a study of blood T cell repertoires in COVID-19. Study-wide context: COVID-19 samples, acute and convalescent, were from the United States, Italy and Spain. T cells, B-cell-depleted T cells, or PBMCs supplied cDNA or gDNA.

Germline loops: CDR1 KGHSH, CDR2 LQKENI. V was clipped by 2 bases and J by 3 bases, with 10 bases between them. The length of the CDR3 is 15 residues. Original processing notes: Using reference gene primer amplification, nucleated cell counts were estimated. Clones were read by immunoSEQ multiplex PCR, and TCRdb kept only the in-frame ones, dropping some. The D gene and trimming were derived from the DNA, and the V and J assignments and clone size from that table. Among approximately 210,000 clones listed, just over 85% were seen once. The sequencing sample was made of peripheral blood. The sequence was obtained from a man aged 25-40 years who had recovered from COVID-19. The V call is TRBV18, the J call TRBJ2-2, with a possible D match to TRBD2 (6 bases). The CDR3 DNA reads TGTGCCAGCTCACCATCAGGAGGGGACACCGGGGAGCTGTTTTTT. Amino acids: CASSPSGGDTGELFF. Combining the CDR3 with reference TRBV18 and TRBJ2-2 gives the whole variable domain NAGVMQNPRHLVRRRGQEARLRCSPMKGHSHVYWYRQLPEEGLKFMVYLQKENIIDESGMPKERFSAEFPKEGPSILRIQQVVRGDSAAYFCASSPSGGDTGELFFGEGSRLTVL.